These T cell receptor beta chains were read from a single sample in a study of shared clonotypes between healthy human individuals. Data came from immunoSEQ multiplex PCR; TCRdb stores just in-frame clones and leaves some out. The data hold roughly 2.5 million clones, with roughly nine tenths observed a single time. The sequencing input was naive CD4+ T cells sorted from blood. The receptor set was obtained from a man aged 18 to 29 in good health. CDR3s include the opening cysteine and the closing phenylalanine or tryptophan. Fields, in order: CDR3 protein, V gene, J gene, CDR3 length.

cdr3_aa: CASGLGEGDNSPLHF
v_call: TRBV12-5
j_call: TRBJ1-6
cdr3_length: 15

cdr3_aa: CASTTDRGPYEQYF
v_call: TRBV6-6
j_call: TRBJ2-7
cdr3_length: 14

cdr3_aa: CASSEVGGWEQYF
v_call: TRBV6-1
j_call: TRBJ2-7
cdr3_length: 13

cdr3_aa: CASSYQGVQEKLFF
v_call: TRBV7-9
j_call: TRBJ1-4
cdr3_length: 14

cdr3_aa: CASSVGPGSISYEQYF
v_call: TRBV6-1
j_call: TRBJ2-7
cdr3_length: 16

cdr3_aa: CASSSPLAKNIQYF
v_call: TRBV7-9
j_call: TRBJ2-4
cdr3_length: 14

cdr3_aa: CASSSPGTGYYEQYF
v_call: TRBV6-5
j_call: TRBJ2-7
cdr3_length: 15

cdr3_aa: CASSSPSGLDEQYF
v_call: TRBV28
j_call: TRBJ2-7
cdr3_length: 14

cdr3_aa: CASSSGQGGQETQYF
v_call: TRBV5-1
j_call: TRBJ2-5
cdr3_length: 15

cdr3_aa: CASSFGQGGGYGYTF
v_call: TRBV27
j_call: TRBJ1-2
cdr3_length: 15

cdr3_aa: CASLRGQETQYF
v_call: TRBV2
j_call: TRBJ2-5
cdr3_length: 12